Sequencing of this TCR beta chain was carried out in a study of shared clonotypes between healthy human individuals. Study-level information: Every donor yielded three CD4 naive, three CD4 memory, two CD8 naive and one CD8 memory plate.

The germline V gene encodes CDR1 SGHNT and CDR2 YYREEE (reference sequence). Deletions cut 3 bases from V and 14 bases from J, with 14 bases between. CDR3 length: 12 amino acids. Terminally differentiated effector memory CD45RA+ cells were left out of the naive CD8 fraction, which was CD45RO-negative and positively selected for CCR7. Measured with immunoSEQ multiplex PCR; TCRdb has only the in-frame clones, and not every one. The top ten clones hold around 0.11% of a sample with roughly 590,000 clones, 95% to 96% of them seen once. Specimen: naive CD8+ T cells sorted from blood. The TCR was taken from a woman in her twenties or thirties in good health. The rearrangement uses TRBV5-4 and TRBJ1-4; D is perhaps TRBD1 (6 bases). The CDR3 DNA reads TGTGCCAGCAGCTACCTGACAGGACAGCTGTTTTTT. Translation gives CASSYLTGQLFF.